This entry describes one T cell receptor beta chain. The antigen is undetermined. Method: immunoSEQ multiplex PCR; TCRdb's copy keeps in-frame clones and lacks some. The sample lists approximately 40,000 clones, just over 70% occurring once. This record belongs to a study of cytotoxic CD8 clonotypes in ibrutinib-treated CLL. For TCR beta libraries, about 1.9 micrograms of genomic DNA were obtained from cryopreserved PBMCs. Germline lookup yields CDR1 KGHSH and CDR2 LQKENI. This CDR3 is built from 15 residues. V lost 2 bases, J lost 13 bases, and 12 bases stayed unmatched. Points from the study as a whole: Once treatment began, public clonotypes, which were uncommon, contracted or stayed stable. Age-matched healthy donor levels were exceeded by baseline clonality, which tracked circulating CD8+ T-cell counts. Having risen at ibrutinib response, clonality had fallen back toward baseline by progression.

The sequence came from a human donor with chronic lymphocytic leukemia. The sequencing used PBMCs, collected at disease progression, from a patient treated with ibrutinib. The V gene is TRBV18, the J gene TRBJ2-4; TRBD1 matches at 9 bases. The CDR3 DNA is TGTGCCAGCTCACCATCTTCGGGACAGGGCGGTTCCCAGTACTTC. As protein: CASSPSSGQGGSQYF.